A single T cell receptor (beta chain) is shown here with its context. Germline V gene lookup returns CDR1 SGHAT and CDR2 FQNNGV. CDR3 length: 19 amino acids. J gave up 0 bases and V 3 bases, and 9 bases lay outside the gene matches. This specimen comes from a study of blood T cell repertoires in COVID-19. Profiling relied on immunoSEQ multiplex PCR, and the TCRdb table lists in-frame clones only, not all of them. The sample records almost 100,000 clones, roughly nine tenths being singletons. The sample consisted of peripheral blood. The J gene is TRBJ2-7, the V gene TRBV11-2, with 15 positions matching TRBD2. This sequence was found in a man between 50 and 59 years old with acute or convalescent COVID-19. CDR3: CASSFPGLAGGISSYEQYF. The CDR3 DNA reads TGTGCCAGCAGCTTTCCGGGACTAGCGGGAGGCATCAGCTCCTACGAGCAGTACTTC.